This T cell receptor (beta chain) was identified during a study of cytomegalovirus exposure and HLA in healthy donors (TCRdb year 2017). Concerning the study at large: In an earlier analysis of 587 of the donors, around 290 Gb of sequence data and 117 million unique TCR beta sequences from 180 million or so T cells were reported. A later analysis re-examined previously published TCR beta repertoires from over 500 donors and added high-resolution HLA genotyping to investigate patterns of TCR occurrence. HLA typing covered class I and class II loci at four-digit resolution. On average, about 200,000 unique TCR beta nucleotide sequences were sequenced per donor among roughly 430 genotyped donors of the cohort, with roughly 18% of those sequences being non-productive. The study profiled the T cell repertoires of approximately 700 subjects by immunosequencing and related them to cytomegalovirus serostatus. Besides the first cohort of 666 subjects, a separate validation cohort made up of roughly 120 different subjects was used. Rather than using new phenotypic data, the later analysis identified candidate immune exposures from TCR beta sequences and from how often those sequences occurred across donors. Alongside the repertoire data, information on donor age, sex, ethnicity and CMV serostatus was compiled. Every repertoire in the discovery cohort had been generated on one and the same sequencing platform. To decide whether each TCR beta V gene segment behaved as functional or pseudogenic, an earlier analysis of fewer than 750 of the donors relied on high-throughput TCR beta sequencing. Around 330 gigabases of sequencing data and around 85 million unique TCR sequences made up an early release that covered nearly 650 HLA-typed donors. The aim of the study was to test whether cataloging public T cell receptors could identify signatures of past pathogen exposure. Among the approximately 420 genotyped donors, 81% belonged to the genetic ancestry cluster associated with self-reported Caucasian donors. To predict cytomegalovirus infection status, the study combined high-throughput TCR immunosequencing, statistical association of individual TCRs with disease status, and machine learning. Five DR-DQ haplotypes were treated as single units for association and clustering because of strong linkage in the cohort. The number of donors typed differed by locus, with roughly 629-640 for A, B, C, DRB1 and DQB1, around 500 for DQA1, 600 to 610 for DPA1, and roughly 450 for DPB1. A later genetic analysis took genome-wide SNP genotypes for about 55% of the 666 donors and used that subset as a discovery cohort.

The cohort consisted of 650 to 700 healthy bone marrow donors. Cohort members were all nominally healthy when sampled, although unrecorded immune exposures were likely present. The donor tested CMV seronegative and was one of the 352 seronegative cohort members. A peripheral blood sample was provided by each donor, and peripheral blood mononuclear cells were used for TCR beta sequencing. The Qiagen DNeasy Blood Extraction Kit was used to extract genomic DNA from the blood cell samples. The germline V gene encodes CDR1 MNHNS and CDR2 SASEGT. For this chain, trimming is 4 bases at the V end and 5 bases at the J end, and the number of junction bases without a gene match is 12. Inclusive of the bounding cysteine and phenylalanine, the CDR3 is 16 residues long. The read is trimmed to its CDR3 DNA, 48 bases read in frame from base 1. About this clone: The target of this receptor is not known. No per-base quality is available; no much larger clone lies one base away.

Broader findings and caveats from the paper: The authors suggested that the approach could potentially be generalized to other disease states and immunological phenotypes. In a later analysis, HLA-associated TCR beta chains showed more clonal expansion and lower generation probabilities than non-associated chains that were equally common. A cluster of highly shared sequence variants was judged likely to be a technical artifact of the sequencing pipeline. The study gave a list of 150 to 200 TCR beta chains associated with cytomegalovirus. In a later analysis, the rate of TCR association differed among HLA loci, with DRB1 alleles having the most associated TCRs and HLA-C alleles having the fewest. Some IMGT-functional V segments, including TRBV6-2 and TRBV6-3, could not be distinguished by the 87-base-pair reads and were therefore excluded. A further reported finding was that TCR beta sequences accurately predicted the HLA-A and HLA-B alleles for most subjects in the first cohort. According to a later analysis, most CMV-associated TCR beta chains appeared to be HLA-restricted, and the HLA associations seemed to be driven largely by CMV exposure. Because some donors lacked HLA typing at each locus, the association tests relied only on the typed subset. In a later analysis, some 17,000 TCR beta sequences were associated with specific HLA alleles at a false discovery rate of 0.05. Linkage disequilibrium might explain the correlated functional status among segregating V segments, but an unknown experimental factor could not be excluded. CMV serostatus was the only immune exposure information available for the cohort. The earlier analysis of 450 to 700 of the donors excluded approximately 15 rarely observed V segments, including chromosome 9 orphons, because counts were too low. When HLA alleles, especially DR and DQ, strongly co-occurred, TCR associations were difficult to assign to individual alleles. An earlier analysis of roughly 570 of the donors showed that most TCR beta V segments appeared in productive rearrangements either about 87% or about 30% of the time, which broadly matched IMGT annotations. Several of the top co-occurrence clusters appeared to be linked to parvovirus B19, influenza, CMV and Epstein-Barr virus, according to a later analysis. Compared with the approximately 670-donor mean, donors in an Asian-associated ancestry cluster had fewer N-insertions in productive TCRs, according to a later genetic analysis. While some public TCRs were present in many individuals, most TCR sequences turned up only very rarely across donors. In both the original and validation cohorts, the classifier was reported to diagnose cytomegalovirus status with high specificity and sensitivity. An association between a missense DCLRE1C variant and V-gene and J-gene trimming of TCR beta chains was found in a later genetic analysis and replicated in an independent cohort. A few of the identified cytomegalovirus-associated TCR beta chains were confirmed in vitro to be specific for cytomegalovirus antigens. Sequencing depth was assumed to be roughly uniform across donors in the presence/absence analyses, though that assumption may not hold. Only TCR beta chains were sequenced in this cohort, and the absence of alpha or paired-chain data limited detectable features.

Library construction relied on the immunoSEQ multiplex PCR assay. A mixture of 60 forward primers for TCR Vbeta segments and 13 reverse primers for TCR Jbeta segments was used in the multiplex PCR. The CDR3 region of rearranged TCR beta genes was amplified from genomic DNA by a multiplex PCR assay. On the Illumina HiSeq System, the amplified TCR beta libraries were sequenced as 87-base-pair reads. The study's processing was this. A later analysis counted about 80 million unique TCR beta chains across the 550 to 700 repertoires, and around 9.9 million of these chains were shared by at least two donors. To remove PCR and sequencing errors, raw reads were error-corrected and collapsed into unique sequences using a nearest-neighbor algorithm that merged closely related sequences. To assign V, D and J gene segments, CDR3 sequences were aligned to IMGT reference sequences. Each retained sequence needed at least a six-nucleotide match to both a V gene segment and a J gene segment. A rearrangement counted as productive if the CDR3 had no stop codons and remained in frame with V and J, and every other rearrangement counted as non-productive. CDR3 was defined according to IMGT convention as the region running from the second conserved V-encoded cysteine to the conserved J-encoded phenylalanine. In an earlier analysis of around 570 of the donors, sequences lacking an unambiguous match to a single V gene segment were excluded. In an earlier analysis of 587 of the donors, V segments were called functional above 56.7% productive rearrangements and were called segregating when the between-donor standard deviation exceeded 5%. A statistical classification framework was built to diagnose cytomegalovirus status from the catalog of TCR beta chain sequences. In a later analysis, TCR nucleotide sequences were compared against IMGT/GENE-DB human TR gene sequences so that V and J genes could be assigned. A later analysis assigned CDR3 sequences and most-parsimonious VDJ recombination scenarios with the TCRdist pipeline. In a later analysis, each TCR beta chain was defined by its CDR3 amino acid sequence together with its V-gene family, and reads lacking a unique V-gene family were excluded. A later analysis removed nearly 600 highly shared, low-generation-probability nucleotide sequences to deal with suspected cross-contamination and a sequencing artifact. A later analysis calculated a clonal expansion index for each public chain from normalized within-repertoire ranks of inferred template counts. In a later analysis, generation probabilities were computed with a VDJ recombination model fitted to out-of-frame rearrangements, and the resulting probabilities were checked against IGoR. Hypergeometric tests were used in a later analysis to score TCR-TCR, TCR-HLA and TCR-CMV co-occurrence, with a repertoire-size bias correction applied to the TCR pairs. False discovery rates were estimated in a later analysis by permuting HLA or CMV assignments 20 times. In a later analysis, co-occurring TCRs were grouped with DBSCAN, and TCRdist sequence similarity was added when clustering was performed within HLA-allele-positive subsets. For co-occurrence clustering, repertoires with fewer than 30,000 or more than 120,000 public chains were excluded, along with five repertoires with anomalous nucleotide sharing. TCRdb limited this immuneACCESS table to in-frame rearrangements with V and J called. A share of clones is missing; checked studies link under half to unresolved V genes, and the rest is unexplained. From that table come the V and J calls and clone size; the DNA was used to work out D and trimming. For this sample the table gives some 110,000 clones, of which around four fifths were detected only once. The top ten clonotypes cover less than 2% of the sample.

Sequencing was done on a sample of PBMCs. The receptor's source is a man aged 45 to 65 in good health and CMV-seronegative. The chain links TRBV6-1 with TRBJ2-3, and TRBD1 aligns with 7 junction nucleotides. The nucleotides are TGTGCCAGCAGTGGAACCGGGACAGAATCAAAAGATACGCAGTATTTT. It translates as CASSGTGTESKDTQYF.